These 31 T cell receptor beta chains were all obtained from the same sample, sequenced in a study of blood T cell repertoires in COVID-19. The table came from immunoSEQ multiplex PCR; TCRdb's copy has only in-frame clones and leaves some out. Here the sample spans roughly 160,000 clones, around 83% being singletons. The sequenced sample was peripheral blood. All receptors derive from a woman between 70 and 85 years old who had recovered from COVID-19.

In nucleotides, the CDR3 is TGTGCCTGGAGTGGGGGGGGCAGCCTTAACTATGGCTACACCTTC. This sequence encodes CAWSGGGSLNYGYTF. The rearrangement links TRBV30 to TRBJ1-2, with D possibly being TRBD1 (6 bases). The length of the CDR3 is 15 residues. Germline CDR1 reads GTSNPN; CDR2 reads SVGIG (reference sequence). The V end was cut by 1 base, the J end by 1 base, with 13 bases between.

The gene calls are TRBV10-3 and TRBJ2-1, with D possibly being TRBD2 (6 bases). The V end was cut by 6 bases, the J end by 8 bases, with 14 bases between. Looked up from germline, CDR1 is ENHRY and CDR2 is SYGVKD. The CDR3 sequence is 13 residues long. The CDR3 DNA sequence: TGTGCCATCAGGGTTAGCCCGGGGGATGAGCAGTTCTTC. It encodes CAIRVSPGDEQFF.

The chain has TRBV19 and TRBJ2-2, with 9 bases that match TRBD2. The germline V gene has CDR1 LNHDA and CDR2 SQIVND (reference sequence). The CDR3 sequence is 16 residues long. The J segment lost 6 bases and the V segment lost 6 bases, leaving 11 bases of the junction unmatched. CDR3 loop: CASSLPSGVGAGELFF. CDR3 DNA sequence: TGTGCCAGTAGCCTCCCTAGCGGGGTGGGGGCCGGGGAGCTGTTTTTT.

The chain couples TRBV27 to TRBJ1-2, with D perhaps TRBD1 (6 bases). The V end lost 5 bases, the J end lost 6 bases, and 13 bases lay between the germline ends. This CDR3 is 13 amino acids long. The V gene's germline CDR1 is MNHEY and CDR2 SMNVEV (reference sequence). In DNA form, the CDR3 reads TGTGCCAGCAGTCCCCGACAGGCAAATGGCTACACCTTC. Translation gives CASSPRQANGYTF.

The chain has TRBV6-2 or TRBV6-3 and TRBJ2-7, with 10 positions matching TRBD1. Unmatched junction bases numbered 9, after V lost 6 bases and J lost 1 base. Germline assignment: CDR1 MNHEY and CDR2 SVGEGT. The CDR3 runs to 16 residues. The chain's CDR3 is CASSPDRGLRSYEQYF. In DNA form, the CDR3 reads TGTGCCAGCAGCCCCGACAGGGGGCTCCGTTCCTACGAGCAGTACTTC.

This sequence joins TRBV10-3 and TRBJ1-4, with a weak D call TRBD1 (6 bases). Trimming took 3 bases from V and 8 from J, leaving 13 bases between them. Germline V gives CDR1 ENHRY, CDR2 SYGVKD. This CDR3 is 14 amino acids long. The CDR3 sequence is CAISDWGGNEKLFF. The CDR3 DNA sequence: TGTGCCATCAGTGACTGGGGGGGCAACGAAAAACTGTTTTTT.

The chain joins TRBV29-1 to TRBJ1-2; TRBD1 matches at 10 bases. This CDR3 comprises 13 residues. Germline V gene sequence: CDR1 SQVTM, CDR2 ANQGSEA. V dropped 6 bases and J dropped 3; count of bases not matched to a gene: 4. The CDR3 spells CSVADRGYYGYTF. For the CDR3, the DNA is TGCAGCGTCGCGGACAGGGGGTACTATGGCTACACCTTC.

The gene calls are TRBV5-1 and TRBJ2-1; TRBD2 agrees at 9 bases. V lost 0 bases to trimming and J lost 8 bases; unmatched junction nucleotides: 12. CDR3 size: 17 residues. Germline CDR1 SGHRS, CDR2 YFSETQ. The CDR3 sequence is CASSLAGVAGAGYEQFF. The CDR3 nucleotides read TGCGCCAGCAGCTTGGCCGGGGTAGCGGGGGCGGGGTATGAGCAGTTCTTC. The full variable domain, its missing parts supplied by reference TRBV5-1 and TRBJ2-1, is KAGVTQTPRYLIKTRGQQVTLSCSPISGHRSVSWYQQTPGQGLQFLFEYFSETQRNKGNFPGRFSGRQFSNSRSEMNVSTLELGDSALYLCASSLAGVAGAGYEQFFGPGTRLTVL.

CDR3 bases: TGTGCCAGCAGCGTAGAAGGTCTGGGCCCCCAAGAGACCCAGTACTTC. The encoded protein is CASSVEGLGPQETQYF. The chain uses TRBV9 and TRBJ2-5; no definite D call. Germline loops: CDR1 SGDLS, CDR2 YYNGEE. The germline V and J ends were trimmed by 0 bases and 1 base, with 13 bases remaining between them. The CDR3 totals 16 residues.

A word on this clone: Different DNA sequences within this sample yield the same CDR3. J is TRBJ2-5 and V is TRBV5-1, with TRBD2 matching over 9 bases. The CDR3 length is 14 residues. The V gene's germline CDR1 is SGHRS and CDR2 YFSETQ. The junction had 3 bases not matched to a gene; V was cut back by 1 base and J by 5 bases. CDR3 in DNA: TGCGCCAGCAGCTTGTGGGCGGGGGGGGAGACCCAGTACTTC. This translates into CASSLWAGGETQYF.

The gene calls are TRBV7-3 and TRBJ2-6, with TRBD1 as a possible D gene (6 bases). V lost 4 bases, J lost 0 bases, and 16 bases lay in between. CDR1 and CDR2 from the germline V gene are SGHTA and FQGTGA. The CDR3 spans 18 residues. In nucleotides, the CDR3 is TGTGCCAGCAGCTCGCCCCGGACAGCAAACTCTGGGGCCAACGTCCTGACTTTC. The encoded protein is CASSSPRTANSGANVLTF.

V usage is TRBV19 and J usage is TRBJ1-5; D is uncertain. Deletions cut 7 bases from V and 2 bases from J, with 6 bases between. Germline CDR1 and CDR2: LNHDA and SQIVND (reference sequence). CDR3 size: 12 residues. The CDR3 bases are TGTGCCAGTAAACTGGGCAATCAGCCCCAGCATTTT. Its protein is CASKLGNQPQHF.

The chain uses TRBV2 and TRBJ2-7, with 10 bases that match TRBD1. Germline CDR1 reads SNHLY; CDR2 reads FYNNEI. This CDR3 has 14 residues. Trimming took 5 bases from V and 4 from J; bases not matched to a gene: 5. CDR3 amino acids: CASSPDRGRYEQYF. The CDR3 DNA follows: TGTGCCAGCAGTCCAGACAGGGGGCGGTACGAGCAGTACTTC. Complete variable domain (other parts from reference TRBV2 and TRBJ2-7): EPEVTQTPSHQVTQMGQEVILRCVPISNHLYFYWYRQILGQKVEFLVSFYNNEISEKSEIFDDQFSVERPDGSNFTLKIRSTKLEDSAMYFCASSPDRGRYEQYFGPGTRLTVT.

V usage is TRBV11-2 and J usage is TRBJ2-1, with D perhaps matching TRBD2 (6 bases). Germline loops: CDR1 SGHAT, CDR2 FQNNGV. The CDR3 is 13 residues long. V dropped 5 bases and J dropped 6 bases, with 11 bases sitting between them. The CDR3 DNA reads TGTGCCAGCAGCCTCGGGACTCTCAATGAGCAGTTCTTC. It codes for CASSLGTLNEQFF.

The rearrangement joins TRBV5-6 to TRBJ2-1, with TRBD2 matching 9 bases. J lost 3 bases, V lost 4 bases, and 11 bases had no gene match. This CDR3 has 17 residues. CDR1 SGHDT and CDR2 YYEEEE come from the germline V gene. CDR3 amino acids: CASSPARLAESYNEQFF. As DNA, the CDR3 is TGTGCCAGCAGCCCCGCCAGACTAGCGGAGAGCTACAATGAGCAGTTCTTC.

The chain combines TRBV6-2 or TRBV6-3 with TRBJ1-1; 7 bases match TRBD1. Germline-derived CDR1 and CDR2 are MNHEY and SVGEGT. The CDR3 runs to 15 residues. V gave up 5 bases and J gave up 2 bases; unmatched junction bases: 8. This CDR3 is CASSLQTGQNTEAFF. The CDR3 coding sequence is TGTGCCAGCAGTCTCCAGACAGGGCAAAACACTGAAGCTTTCTTT.

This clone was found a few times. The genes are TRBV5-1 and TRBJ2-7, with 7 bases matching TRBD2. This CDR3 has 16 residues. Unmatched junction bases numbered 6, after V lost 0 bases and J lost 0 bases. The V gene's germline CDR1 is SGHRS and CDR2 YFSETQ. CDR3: CASSLASSSGSYEQYF. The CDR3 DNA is TGCGCCAGCAGCTTGGCTAGTTCTAGCGGCTCCTACGAGCAGTACTTC.

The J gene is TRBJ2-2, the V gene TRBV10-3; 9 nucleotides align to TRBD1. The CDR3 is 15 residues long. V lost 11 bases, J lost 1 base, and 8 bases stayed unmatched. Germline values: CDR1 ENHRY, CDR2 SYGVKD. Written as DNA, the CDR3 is TGTGCCGTGCCCGGGACAGGGTTGAACACCGGGGAGCTGTTTTTT. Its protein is CAVPGTGLNTGELFF.

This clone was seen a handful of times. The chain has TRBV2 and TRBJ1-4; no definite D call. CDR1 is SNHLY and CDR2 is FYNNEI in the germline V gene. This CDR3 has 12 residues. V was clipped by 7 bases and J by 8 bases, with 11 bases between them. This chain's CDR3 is CASTPSGEKLFF. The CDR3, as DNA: TGTGCCAGCACCCCCTCGGGGGAAAAACTGTTTTTT.

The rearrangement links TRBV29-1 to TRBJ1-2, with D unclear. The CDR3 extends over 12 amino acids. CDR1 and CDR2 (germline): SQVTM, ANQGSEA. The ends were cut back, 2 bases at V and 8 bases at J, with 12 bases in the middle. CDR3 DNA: TGCAGCGTTGAACGGGTGTCTGGGGGCTACACCTTC. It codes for CSVERVSGGYTF.

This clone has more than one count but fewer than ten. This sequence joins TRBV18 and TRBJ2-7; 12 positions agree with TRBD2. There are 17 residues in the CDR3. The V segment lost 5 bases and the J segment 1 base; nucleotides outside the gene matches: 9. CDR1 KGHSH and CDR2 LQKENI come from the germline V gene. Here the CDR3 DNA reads TGTGCCAGCTCATCGAGAACCGGGACTAGCGGGTCCTACGAGCAGTACTTC. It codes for CASSSRTGTSGSYEQYF. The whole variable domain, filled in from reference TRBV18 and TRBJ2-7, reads NAGVMQNPRHLVRRRGQEARLRCSPMKGHSHVYWYRQLPEEGLKFMVYLQKENIIDESGMPKERFSAEFPKEGPSILRIQQVVRGDSAAYFCASSSRTGTSGSYEQYFGPGTRLTVT.

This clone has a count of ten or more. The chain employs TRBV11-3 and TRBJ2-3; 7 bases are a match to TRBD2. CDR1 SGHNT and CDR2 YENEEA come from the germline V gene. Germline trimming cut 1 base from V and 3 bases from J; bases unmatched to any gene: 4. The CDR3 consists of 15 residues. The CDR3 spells CASSLVSGGTDTQYF. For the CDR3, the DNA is TGTGCCAGCAGCTTAGTTTCCGGGGGGACAGATACGCAGTATTTT.

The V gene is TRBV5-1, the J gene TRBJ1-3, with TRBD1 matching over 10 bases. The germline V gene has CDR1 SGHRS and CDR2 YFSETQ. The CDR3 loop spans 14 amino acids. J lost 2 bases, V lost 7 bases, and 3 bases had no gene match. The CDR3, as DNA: TGCGCCAGCTCCGGGACAGGGGCTGGAAACACCATATATTTT. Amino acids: CASSGTGAGNTIYF. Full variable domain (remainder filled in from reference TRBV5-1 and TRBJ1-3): KAGVTQTPRYLIKTRGQQVTLSCSPISGHRSVSWYQQTPGQGLQFLFEYFSETQRNKGNFPGRFSGRQFSNSRSEMNVSTLELGDSALYLCASSGTGAGNTIYFGEGSWLTVV.

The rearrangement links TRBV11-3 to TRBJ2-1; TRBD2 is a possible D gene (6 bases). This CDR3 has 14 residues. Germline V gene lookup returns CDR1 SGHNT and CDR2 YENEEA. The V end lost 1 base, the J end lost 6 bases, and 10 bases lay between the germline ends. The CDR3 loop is CASSLGLGRNEQFF. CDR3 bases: TGTGCCAGCAGCTTAGGACTAGGGCGCAATGAGCAGTTCTTC.

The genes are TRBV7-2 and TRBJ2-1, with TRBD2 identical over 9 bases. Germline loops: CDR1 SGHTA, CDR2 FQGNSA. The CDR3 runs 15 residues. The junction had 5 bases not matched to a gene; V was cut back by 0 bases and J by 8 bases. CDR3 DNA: TGTGCCAGCAGCTTAGCGGCGGGGGGGTTGGATGAGCAGTTCTTC. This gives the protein CASSLAAGGLDEQFF.

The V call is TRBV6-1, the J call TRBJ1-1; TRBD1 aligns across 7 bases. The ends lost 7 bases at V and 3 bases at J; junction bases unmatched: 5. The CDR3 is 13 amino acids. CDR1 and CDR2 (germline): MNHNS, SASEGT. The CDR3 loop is CASTQDRDTEAFF. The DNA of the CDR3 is TGTGCCAGCACACAAGACAGGGACACTGAAGCTTTCTTT.

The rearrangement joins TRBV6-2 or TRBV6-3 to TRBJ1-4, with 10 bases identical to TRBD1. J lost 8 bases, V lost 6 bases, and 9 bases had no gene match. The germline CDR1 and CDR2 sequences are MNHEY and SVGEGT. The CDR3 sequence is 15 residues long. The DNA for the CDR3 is TGTGCCAGCAGCCGCCGCGGACAGGGGGGCGAAAAACTGTTTTTT. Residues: CASSRRGQGGEKLFF.

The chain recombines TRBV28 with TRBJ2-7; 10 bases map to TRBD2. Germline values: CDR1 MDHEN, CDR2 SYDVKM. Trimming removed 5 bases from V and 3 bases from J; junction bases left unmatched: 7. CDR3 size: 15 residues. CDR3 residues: CASSKSGGASYEQYF. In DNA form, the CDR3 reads TGTGCCAGCAGTAAGAGCGGGGGGGCCAGCTACGAGCAGTACTTC.

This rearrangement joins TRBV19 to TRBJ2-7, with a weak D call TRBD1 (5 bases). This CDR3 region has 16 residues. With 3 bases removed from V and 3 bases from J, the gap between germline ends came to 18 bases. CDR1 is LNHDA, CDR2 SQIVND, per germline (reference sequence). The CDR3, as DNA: TGTGCCAGTAGTATCGATGGGGCAGGGAAAAGCTACGAGCAGTACTTC. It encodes CASSIDGAGKSYEQYF.

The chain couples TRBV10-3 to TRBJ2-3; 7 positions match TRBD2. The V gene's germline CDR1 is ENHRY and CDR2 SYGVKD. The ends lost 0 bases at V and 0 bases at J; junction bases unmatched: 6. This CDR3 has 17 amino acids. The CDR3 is CAISESGISGSTDTQYF. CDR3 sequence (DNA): TGTGCCATCAGTGAGTCCGGGATTAGCGGGAGCACAGATACGCAGTATTTT.

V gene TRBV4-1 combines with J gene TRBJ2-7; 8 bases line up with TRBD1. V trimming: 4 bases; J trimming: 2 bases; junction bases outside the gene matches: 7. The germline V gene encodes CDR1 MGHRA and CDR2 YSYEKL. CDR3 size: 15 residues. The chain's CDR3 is CASSRTGPGAYEQYF. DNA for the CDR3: TGCGCCAGCAGCCGGACAGGGCCGGGGGCCTACGAGCAGTACTTC.